This TCR beta chain was captured in a study of graft-versus-host responses after intestinal transplantation. Study findings and constraints: Maximum circulating GvH clone levels tracked with early post-transplant HvG decreases.

Germline-derived CDR1 and CDR2 are SGHTA and FQGNSA. Trimming pared 1 base from V and 0 bases from J, leaving 10 bases between. The CDR3 contains 15 residues. Labeling with CFSE marked 200,000 or so responder cells, which were plated with 200,000 or so irradiated, violet-dye-labeled stimulator cells. This table comes from immunoSEQ multiplex PCR, and its TCRdb copy is limited to in-frame clones, with some not included. The profile shows roughly 10,000 clones, about 28% of them singletons. The chain is built from TRBV7-2 and TRBJ2-7; no definite D call. This TCR came from a human patient who was an organ donor for intestinal transplantation. The source was alloreactive CD4+ T cells from a mixed lymphocyte reaction culture, collected before transplantation. The subset was: CFSE-low proliferating T cells sorted from roughly 6-day pre-transplant mixed lymphocyte reaction (GvH or HvG direction). CDR3 residues: CASSLGYILSYEQYF. CDR3 DNA sequence: TGTGCCAGCAGCTTAGGGTACATTCTCTCCTACGAGCAGTACTTC.